Listed below are T cell receptor beta chains from one sample, sequenced in a study of control samples from healthy donors and cancer patients. This table comes from immunoSEQ multiplex PCR, and its TCRdb copy is limited to in-frame clones, with some not included. In the table there are 150,000 to 180,000 clones, approximately 96% of which are singletons. Material: blood. The receptors shown here come from a man between 35 and 55 years old in good health. Each CDR3 is given with its conserved first and last residue. D genes are given only for firm matches. Clone size is given for some rows only: seen once, a few or many times, or a class if the clone is expanded.

>NA|TRBV10-3|TRBJ1-5|13|NA
CAITRGFGEPQHF
TGTGCCATCACGAGGGGGTTCGGGGAGCCCCAGCATTTT
>TRBD1|TRBV13|TRBJ2-7|14|NA
CASRRTGSGDEQYF
TGTGCCAGCAGACGGACAGGGTCGGGCGACGAGCAGTACTTC
>NA|TRBV9|TRBJ1-3|14|once
CASSEDDLGNTIYF
TGTGCCAGCAGCGAGGACGATCTCGGAAACACCATATATTTT
>NA|TRBV6-5|TRBJ1-2|12|NA
CGSGRLLDGYTF
TGTGGTTCGGGACGCCTGCTCGATGGCTACACCTTC
>NA|TRBV27|TRBJ2-7|11|NA
CASSHGYEQYF
TGTGCCAGCAGTCACGGTTATGAGCAGTACTTC
>TRBD1|TRBV10-1|TRBJ1-2|15|NA
CASNPAGQEDNGYTF
TGCGCCAGCAACCCGGCGGGACAGGAAGACAATGGCTACACCTTC
>TRBD1|TRBV4-2|TRBJ2-7|16|NA
CASSQAWGQGSYEQYF
TGTGCCAGCAGCCAAGCCTGGGGACAGGGGTCCTACGAGCAGTACTTC
>NA|TRBV6-6|TRBJ1-2|14|NA
CASSVGQGVDGYTF
TGTGCCAGCAGCGTGGGGCAGGGAGTGGATGGCTACACCTTC
>NA|TRBV5-4|TRBJ2-7|15|NA
CASSSGTEKLYEQYF
TGTGCCAGCAGCTCCGGGACCGAGAAGCTCTACGAGCAGTACTTC
>TRBD2|TRBV4-1|TRBJ2-3|16|NA
CASSREATSGGDTQYF
TGCGCCAGCAGCCGCGAGGCGACTAGCGGGGGGGATACGCAGTATTTT
>NA|TRBV30|TRBJ1-6|16|NA
CAWTIGDLSYNSPLHF
TGTGCCTGGACCATAGGAGACCTCTCCTATAATTCACCCCTCCACTTT
>NA|TRBV10-2|TRBJ1-2|13|NA
CASRLDGRDGYTF
TGCGCCAGCAGGCTGGACGGTCGCGATGGCTACACCTTC
>NA|TRBV7-2|TRBJ1-5|15|NA
CASSLGSGGNQPQHF
TGTGCCAGCAGCTTAGGTTCCGGGGGCAATCAGCCCCAGCATTTT
>NA|TRBV27|TRBJ2-5|15|NA
CASSLLGQGTETQYF
TGTGCCAGCAGTTTATTAGGGCAGGGGACGGAGACCCAGTACTTC
>NA|TRBV6-5|TRBJ1-4|15|NA
CASSPDFRTNEKLFF
TGTGCCAGCAGTCCCGATTTCAGGACTAATGAAAAACTGTTTTTT
>TRBD1|TRBV27|TRBJ1-2|14|NA
CASSFIGTEGGYTF
TGTGCCAGCAGTTTCATCGGGACAGAGGGTGGCTACACCTTC
>NA|TRBV9|TRBJ1-2|16|NA
CASSANRDHPNYGYTF
TGTGCCAGCAGCGCAAACAGGGATCACCCTAACTATGGCTACACCTTC